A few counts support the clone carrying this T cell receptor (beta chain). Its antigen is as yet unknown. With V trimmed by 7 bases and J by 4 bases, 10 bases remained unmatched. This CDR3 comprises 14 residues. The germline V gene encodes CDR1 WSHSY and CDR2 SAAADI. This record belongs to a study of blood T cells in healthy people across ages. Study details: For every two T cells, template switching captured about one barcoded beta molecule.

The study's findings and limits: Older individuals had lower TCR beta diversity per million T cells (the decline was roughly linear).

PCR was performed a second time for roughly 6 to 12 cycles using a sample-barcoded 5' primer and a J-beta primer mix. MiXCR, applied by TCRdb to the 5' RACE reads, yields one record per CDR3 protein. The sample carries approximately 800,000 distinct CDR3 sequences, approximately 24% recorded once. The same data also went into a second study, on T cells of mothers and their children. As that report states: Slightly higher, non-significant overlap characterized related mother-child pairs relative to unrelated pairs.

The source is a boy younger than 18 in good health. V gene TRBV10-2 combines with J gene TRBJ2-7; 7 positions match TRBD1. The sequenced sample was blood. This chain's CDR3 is CASTEGAYLYEQYF. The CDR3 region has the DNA TGCGCCAGCACCGAGGGGGCATATTTGTACGAGCAGTACTTC.